This T cell receptor (beta chain) was sequenced in a study of identical twins. This clonotype occurred a few times. One entry per CDR3 protein, called by TCRdb with MiXCR from the 5' RACE reads. Here the sample spans some 230,000 distinct CDR3 sequences, 6.5% being singletons. The CDR3 has 14 residues. Germline CDR1 SGDLS, CDR2 YYNGEE. The V and J ends lost 0 bases and 3 bases respectively, with 9 bases between them. Separately, the same data were catalogued under a study of T cells expressing NK-cell markers.

The V gene is TRBV9, the J gene TRBJ1-1; D is ambiguous. The sequence derives from a woman under 30 in good health. The sequenced sample was CD8+ T cells sorted from blood. The CDR3 here is CASSVVAEHTEAFF. CDR3 DNA: TGTGCCAGCAGCGTAGTGGCAGAACACACTGAAGCTTTCTTT.